This T cell receptor (beta chain) was identified in a study of lymphopenia after photon versus proton radiotherapy (dated by TCRdb to between 2018 and 2021). As for the study more broadly: In patients with gastrointestinal tumors who developed high-grade lymphopenia, the study compared the immunological effects of photon radiation therapy with those of proton radiation therapy. The roughly 20 patients in the cohort had gastrointestinal tumors, were treated with either photon or proton therapy, and subsequently developed lymphopenia. The study was designed to characterize how the impact on the immune system differs between the two radiation modalities. Broad study findings and their caveats: Across the cohort, an inverse correlation was found between a larger post-nadir drop in TCR diversity and overall survival time among patients who died. The authors looked at the survival association only in patients who died, and they framed better survival with proton therapy as a possibility rather than a demonstrated result. Once the lymphocyte count had reached its nadir, the repertoires of photon-treated patients showed oligoclonal expansion, particularly of CD8+ Temra cells, and this expansion drove the decline in diversity. Proton-treated patients stayed relatively stable during treatment, while photon-treated patients lost naive T cells and TCR diversity and gained effector/memory populations.

To prepare the library, the immunoSEQ multiplex PCR assay was applied. Deep sequencing of rearranged TCR beta loci, alongside multiparametric flow cytometry, was used to profile T cell repertoires. TCRdb provides this immuneACCESS table in a form limited to in-frame rearrangements. Some clones are lacking; in checked studies, under half of them reflect an unresolved V gene, and why the rest are absent is not known. Within this sample are fewer than 65,000 clones, with approximately 86% of them counted one time only. About 2% of the sample comes from the top ten. Of note for this clone: There is no known antigen for this receptor. Base qualities are missing; no much larger clone stands one base away.

The clonotype originates from a man aged 40-49 years with gastric cancer. Sequenced here: peripheral blood, sampled from a patient treated with photon-based radiotherapy.

In nucleotides, the sequence is TGTGCCAGCACCTTAGGGGCCATGGGGGGGGAGCTGTTTTTT. Its translation is CASTLGAMGGELFF. The chain joins TRBV27 to TRBJ2-2, and perhaps TRBD1 as D gene, on 5 matching bases. Trimming costs V 7 bases and J 8 bases, and their ends lie 17 bases apart. The germline V gene (reference sequence) specifies MNHEY as CDR1 and SMNVEV as CDR2. The CDR3 runs 14 amino acids, cysteine and phenylalanine included. Left in the record is the CDR3 DNA by itself, 42 bases read in frame from the first base.